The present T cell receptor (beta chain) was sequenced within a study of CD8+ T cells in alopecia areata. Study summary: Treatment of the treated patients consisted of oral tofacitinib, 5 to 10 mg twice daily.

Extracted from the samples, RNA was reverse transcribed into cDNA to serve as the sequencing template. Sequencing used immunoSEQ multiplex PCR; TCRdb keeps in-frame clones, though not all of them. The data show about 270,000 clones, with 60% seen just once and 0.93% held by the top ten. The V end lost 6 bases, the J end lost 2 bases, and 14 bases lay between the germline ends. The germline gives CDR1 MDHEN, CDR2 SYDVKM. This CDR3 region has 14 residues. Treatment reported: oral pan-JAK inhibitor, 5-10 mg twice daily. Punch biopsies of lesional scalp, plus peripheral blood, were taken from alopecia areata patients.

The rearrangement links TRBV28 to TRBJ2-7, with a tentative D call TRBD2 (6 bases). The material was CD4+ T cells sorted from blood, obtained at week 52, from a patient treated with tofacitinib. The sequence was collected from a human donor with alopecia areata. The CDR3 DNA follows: TGTGCCAGCAGCCGGCGGAGGGGCCCCTACGAGCAGTACTTC. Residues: CASSRRRGPYEQYF.